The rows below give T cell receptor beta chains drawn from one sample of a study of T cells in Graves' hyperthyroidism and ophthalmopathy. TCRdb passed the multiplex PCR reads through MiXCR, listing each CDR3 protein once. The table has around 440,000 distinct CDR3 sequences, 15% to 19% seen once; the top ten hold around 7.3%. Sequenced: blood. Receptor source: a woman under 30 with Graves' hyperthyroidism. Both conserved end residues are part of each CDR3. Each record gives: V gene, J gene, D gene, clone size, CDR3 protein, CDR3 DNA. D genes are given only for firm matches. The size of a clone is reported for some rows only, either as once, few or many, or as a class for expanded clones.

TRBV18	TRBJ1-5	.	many	CASSPGDRINQPQHF	TGTGCCAGCTCACCCGGAGACAGGATAAATCAGCCCCAGCATTTT
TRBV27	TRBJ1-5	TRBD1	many	CASSLSQGANQPQHF	TGTGCCAGCAGTTTATCACAGGGGGCAAACCAGCCCCAGCATTTT
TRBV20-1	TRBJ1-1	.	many	CSALQNEAFF	TGCAGTGCTCTGCAGAATGAAGCTTTCTTT
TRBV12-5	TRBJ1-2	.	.	CASGLAASPSVGYTF	TGTGCTAGTGGTTTGGCCGCCTCTCCTTCGGTAGGCTACACCTTC
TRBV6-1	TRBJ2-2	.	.	CATCRSGWGTGELFF	TGTGCCACCTGTAGATCGGGGTGGGGCACCGGGGAGCTGTTTTTT
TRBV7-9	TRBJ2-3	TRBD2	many	CASSGLAGGTDTQYF	TGTGCCAGCAGCGGACTAGCGGGGGGCACAGATACGCAGTATTTT
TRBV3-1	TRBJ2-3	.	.	CASSQGIGVEYTDTQYF	TGTGCCAGCAGCCAAGGAATTGGTGTAGAATACACAGATACGCAGTATTTT
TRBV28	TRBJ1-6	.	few	CASLSSVNYNSPLHF	TGTGCTTCCTTAAGTTCGGTCAACTATAATTCACCCCTCCACTTT
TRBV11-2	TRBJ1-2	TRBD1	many	CASSYPGQGAGSYGYTF	TGTGCCAGCAGCTACCCGGGACAGGGGGCTGGTAGCTATGGCTACACCTTC
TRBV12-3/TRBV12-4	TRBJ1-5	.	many	CASRGGGTSNQPQHF	TGTGCCAGCCGTGGGGGCGGTACGTCCAATCAGCCCCAGCATTTT
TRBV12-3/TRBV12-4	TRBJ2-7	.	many	CASSPPTVSRAYEQYF	TGTGCCAGCAGTCCTCCGACAGTCTCTCGTGCCTACGAGCAGTACTTC
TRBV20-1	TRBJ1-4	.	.	CSAHGGSNEKLFF	TGCAGTGCCCACGGAGGATCTAATGAAAAACTGTTTTTT
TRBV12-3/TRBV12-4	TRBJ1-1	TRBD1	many	CASSMFGTANTEAFF	TGTGCCAGCAGTATGTTCGGGACAGCAAACACTGAAGCTTTCTTT
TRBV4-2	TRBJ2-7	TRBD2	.	CASSLTSDNTYEQYF	TGTGCCAGCAGCCTTACTAGCGATAATACCTACGAGCAGTACTTC
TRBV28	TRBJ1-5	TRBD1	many	CASSRRRTGSRQPQHF	TGTGCCAGCAGTCGCCGCCGGACAGGGTCACGGCAGCCCCAGCATTTT
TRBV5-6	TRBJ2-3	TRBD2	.	CASSLGAGWEGDTQYF	TGTGCCAGCAGCTTGGGAGCGGGCTGGGAGGGAGATACGCAGTATTTT
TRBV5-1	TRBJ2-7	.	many	CASSSGTGFDEQYF	TGCGCCAGCAGCTCAGGAACAGGATTCGACGAGCAGTACTTC
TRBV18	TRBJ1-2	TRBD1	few	CASSPSQGGNYGYTF	TGTGCCAGCTCACCATCACAGGGGGGTAACTATGGCTACACCTTC
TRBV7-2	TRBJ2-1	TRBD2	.	CASTLGLAGPSEQFF	TGTGCCAGCACCTTGGGACTAGCGGGACCTAGCGAGCAGTTCTTC
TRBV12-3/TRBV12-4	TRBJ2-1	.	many	CASSFVAYNEQFF	TGTGCCAGCAGTTTCGTGGCGTACAATGAGCAGTTCTTC
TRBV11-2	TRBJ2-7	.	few	CATEGTSTYEQYF	TGTGCCACCGAAGGGACCTCGACCTACGAGCAGTACTTC
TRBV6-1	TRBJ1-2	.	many	CASRQGGGSLPLGYTF	TGTGCCAGCAGGCAGGGTGGAGGGAGCTTGCCTCTGGGCTACACCTTC
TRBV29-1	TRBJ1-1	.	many	CSVVGPRENTEAFF	TGCAGCGTTGTGGGCCCGCGGGAAAACACTGAAGCTTTCTTT
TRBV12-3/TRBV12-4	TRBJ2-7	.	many	CASSSPGVRGGEQYF	TGTGCCAGCAGTTCCCCTGGCGTGAGGGGTGGAGAGCAGTACTTC
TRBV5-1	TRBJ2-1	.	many	CASRPWDSVVDEQFF	TGCGCCAGCAGGCCTTGGGACTCCGTGGTGGATGAGCAGTTCTTC
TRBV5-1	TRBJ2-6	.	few	CASSLGAVAGANVLTF	TGCGCCAGCAGCTTGGGGGCAGTGGCTGGGGCCAACGTCCTGACTTTC
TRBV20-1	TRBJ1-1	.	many	CSAREWQRDTEAFF	TGCAGTGCTAGAGAGTGGCAGCGGGACACTGAAGCTTTCTTT
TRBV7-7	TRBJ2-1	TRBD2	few	CASSFGGGYNEQFF	TGTGCTAGCAGCTTCGGCGGGGGGTACAATGAGCAGTTCTTC
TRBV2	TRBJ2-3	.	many	CASSVTPGTQDTQYF	TGTGCCAGCAGTGTAACCCCCGGGACCCAGGATACGCAGTATTTT